A single sample is the source of the 28 T cell receptor beta chains below, sequenced in a study of graft-versus-host responses after intestinal transplantation. Their target antigens are unknown. Only in-frame clones appear in the TCRdb table, and some are missing; sequencing was by immunoSEQ multiplex PCR. The sample yields about 120,000 clones, around 95% seen once. Sequenced here: unstimulated CD8+ T cells sorted from spleen or lymph node cells, sampled before intestinal transplant. The receptors were gathered from a human donor who received an intestinal transplant.

CDR3 region: CASSTRLNEGEKLFF. CDR3 in DNA: TGTGCCAGCAGCACCCGGCTAAACGAGGGCGAAAAACTGTTTTTT. The chain combines TRBV7-9 with TRBJ1-4; D remains unclear. The CDR3 sequence is 15 residues long. CDR1 SEHNR and CDR2 FQNEAQ come from the germline V gene (reference sequence). Trimming shortened V by 5 bases and J by 8 bases, and 18 bases separated the two germline ends.

The rearrangement links TRBV6-5 to TRBJ1-1; D unclear. The CDR3 contains 13 residues. Trimming stripped 2 bases from V and 3 bases from J, with 7 bases between. In germline, CDR1 is MNHEY, CDR2 SVGAGI. The CDR3 protein is CASSYAVHTEAFF. CDR3 coding DNA: TGTGCCAGCAGTTACGCGGTCCACACTGAAGCTTTCTTT.

The chain couples TRBV7-6 to TRBJ2-3; 11 bases map to TRBD1. Trimming took 4 bases from V and 4 from J; bases not matched to a gene: 7. The CDR3 sequence is 16 residues long. The germline V gene encodes CDR1 SGHVS and CDR2 FNYEAQ. CDR3 bases: TGTGCCAGCAGCTCGCGGGGGACAGGGGGAGCAGATACGCAGTATTTT. It encodes CASSSRGTGGADTQYF.

This rearrangement joins TRBV28 to TRBJ1-1; D possibly corresponds to TRBD1 (5 bases). Per germline, CDR1 MDHEN and CDR2 SYDVKM. The V gene lost 3 bases and the J gene lost 0 bases, with 8 bases spanning the gap. The CDR3 is made up of 14 amino acids. CDR3 region: CASSLGHLNTEAFF. CDR3 DNA: TGTGCCAGCAGTTTGGGGCACTTGAACACTGAAGCTTTCTTT.

The chain is built from TRBV4-3 and TRBJ2-3, with a weak D call TRBD1 (6 bases). The CDR3 is 17 amino acids. Germline-derived CDR1 and CDR2 are LGHNA and YSLEER. V was pared by 1 base and J by 1 base, with 15 bases between. The DNA for the CDR3 is TGCGCCAGCAGCCAAGGTGTCGAAACAGGGCGCACAGATACGCAGTATTTT. Translating gives CASSQGVETGRTDTQYF.

The chain couples TRBV5-4 to TRBJ2-7; no clear D. The germline V gene has CDR1 SGHNT and CDR2 YYREEE (reference sequence). V lost 7 bases and J lost 6, with 17 bases in between. The CDR3 length is 13 residues. The DNA of the CDR3 is TGTGCCAGCTGTGAGGTCCCCCGGGCCGAGCAGTACTTC. It is translated as CASCEVPRAEQYF.

V and J are TRBV11-1 and TRBJ2-5; D is ambiguous. The CDR3 is 12 residues long. CDR1 SGHAT and CDR2 FQDESV come from the germline V gene (reference sequence). V lost 1 base, J lost 4 bases, and 4 bases lay in between. The CDR3 DNA sequence: TGTGCCAGCAGCTTAGAGCGAGAGACCCAGTACTTC. Translating gives CASSLERETQYF.

The chain has TRBV30 and TRBJ2-1; no clear D. Germline V gene data show CDR1 as GTSNPN and CDR2 as SVGIG (reference sequence). V lost 5 bases and J lost 0, with 8 bases in between. The CDR3 is made up of 13 amino acids. The DNA of the CDR3 is TGTGCCTGGGCCGGAAGCTCCTACAATGAGCAGTTCTTC. It specifies CAWAGSSYNEQFF.

This clone is a singleton in its sample. The gene calls are TRBV7-9 and TRBJ2-4, with 10 bases that match TRBD2. V gave up 1 base and J gave up 15 bases; unmatched junction bases: 9. Per the germline V gene, CDR1 is SEHNR and CDR2 is FQNEAQ (reference sequence). This CDR3 is built from 14 residues. CDR3 DNA sequence: TGTGCCAGCAGCTTAGAGACTAGCGGGCCGCCGAGGTACTTC. It translates to CASSLETSGPPRYF. The whole variable domain, filled in from reference TRBV7-9 and TRBJ2-4, reads DTGVSQNPRHKITKRGQNVTFRCDPISEHNRLYWYRQTLGQGPEFLTYFQNEAQLEKSRLLSDRFSAERPKGSFSTLEIQRTEQGDSAMYLCASSLETSGPPRYFGAGTRLSVL.

The genes are TRBV9 and TRBJ2-7; 7 nucleotides match TRBD2. J was trimmed by 7 bases and V by 3 bases; bases with no gene match: 10. The CDR3 spans 14 residues. Germline assignment: CDR1 SGDLS and CDR2 YYNGEE. The CDR3 here is CASSAGTTLGEQYF. CDR3 DNA sequence: TGTGCCAGCAGCGCCGGGACTACTCTTGGGGAGCAGTACTTC.

The chain uses TRBV5-5 and TRBJ2-3; TRBD2 matches 10 bases. With 4 bases clipped from V and 2 bases from J, the junction kept 7 bases outside the gene matches. CDR3 length equals 16 residues. Germline CDR1 reads SGHKS; CDR2 reads YYEKEE (reference sequence). The CDR3, as DNA: TGTGCCAGCAGCGGGAGGGGACTAGCGTTCACAGATACGCAGTATTTT. It encodes CASSGRGLAFTDTQYF.

V and J are TRBV7-8 and TRBJ1-5; D unclear. With 1 base removed from V and 0 bases from J, the gap between germline ends came to 7 bases. The germline CDR1 and CDR2 sequences are SGHVS and FQNEAQ. The CDR3 is made up of 15 amino acids. As DNA, the CDR3 is TGTGCCAGCAGCTTAGGGCAGGATAGCAATCAGCCCCAGCATTTT. It codes for CASSLGQDSNQPQHF.

The chain has TRBV7-8 and TRBJ2-7; D ambiguous. Germline assignment: CDR1 SGHVS and CDR2 FQNEAQ. The V and J ends lost 1 base and 5 bases respectively, with 6 bases between them. The CDR3 runs 12 residues. CDR3: CASSLGPDEQYF. As DNA, the CDR3 is TGTGCCAGCAGCTTAGGGCCAGACGAGCAGTACTTC.

This clone was detected once. V gene TRBV5-1 combines with J gene TRBJ2-7; 7 bases are shared with TRBD1. Germline assignment: CDR1 SGHRS and CDR2 YFSETQ. The CDR3 consists of 14 residues. Trimming took 3 bases from V and 0 from J; bases not matched to a gene: 3. Here the CDR3 reads CASSSYRGSYEQYF. DNA for the CDR3: TGCGCCAGCAGCTCCTACAGGGGCTCCTACGAGCAGTACTTC.

This sequence joins TRBV27 and TRBJ1-1, with 7 bases that match TRBD1. CDR1 MNHEY and CDR2 SMNVEV come from the germline V gene (reference sequence). CDR3 size: 16 residues. Trimming at V came to 5 bases and at J to 1 base, leaving 10 bases not matched to a gene. The CDR3, as DNA: TGTGCCAGCAGTCCCATTTGGACAGGACAGAACACTGAAGCTTTCTTT. Translating gives CASSPIWTGQNTEAFF.

This chain uses TRBV27 with TRBJ1-2; D is unclear. The V end was cut by 2 bases, the J end by 2 bases, with 12 bases between. The germline V gene has CDR1 MNHEY and CDR2 SMNVEV (reference sequence). The length of the CDR3 is 15 residues. The CDR3 loop is CASSLGVGVNYGYTF. The DNA of the CDR3 is TGTGCCAGCAGTTTAGGGGTCGGGGTGAACTATGGCTACACCTTC.

This chain connects TRBV27 to TRBJ2-5; no definite D call. The germline CDR1 and CDR2 sequences are MNHEY and SMNVEV (reference sequence). This CDR3 has 12 amino acids. The V end lost 6 bases, the J end lost 5 bases, and 10 bases lay between the germline ends. The CDR3 DNA reads TGTGCCAGCAGCCCTCTGGGGGAGACCCAGTACTTC. Translation: CASSPLGETQYF.

The rearrangement joins TRBV5-4 to TRBJ2-7, with 8 bases that match TRBD2. Trimming took 5 bases from V and 1 from J; bases not matched to a gene: 8. The CDR3 covers 15 residues. Per the germline V gene, CDR1 is SGHNT and CDR2 is YYREEE (reference sequence). The CDR3 bases are TGTGCCAGCAGTTCCCGGGAGGGCCGGTCCTACGAGCAGTACTTC. It codes for CASSSREGRSYEQYF. Based on the CDR3 plus reference TRBV5-4 and TRBJ2-7, the full variable domain is ETGVTQSPTHLIKTRGQQVTLRCSSQSGHNTVSWYQQALGQGPQFIFQYYREEENGRGNFPPRFSGLQFPNYSSELNVNALELDDSALYLCASSSREGRSYEQYFGPGTRLTVT.

The chain combines TRBV21-1 with TRBJ1-5; the table's D call, TRBD1, has no DNA check behind it. TRBV21-1 is a recognized pseudogene. This CDR3 has 15 amino acids. This chain's CDR3 is CASSKGQGTNQPQHF. Written as DNA, the CDR3 is TGTGCCAGCAGCAAAGGACAGGGCACCAATCAGCCCCAGCATTTT.

Comment on this clone: Within the sample, other DNA sequences also encode this same CDR3. The chain couples TRBV11-3 to TRBJ2-3; D unclear. The V gene's germline CDR1 is SGHNT and CDR2 YENEEA. The CDR3 consists of 11 residues. The V and J ends lost 3 bases and 6 bases respectively, with 4 bases between them. CDR3 bases: TGTGCCAGCAGCTTGGGTGATACGCAGTATTTT. Residues: CASSLGDTQYF.

The chain carries TRBV13 and TRBJ1-1, with 8 bases fitting TRBD1. V trimming: 4 bases; J trimming: 0 bases; junction bases outside the gene matches: 7. The V gene's germline CDR1 is PRHDT and CDR2 FYEKMQ (reference sequence). The CDR3 is 16 residues long. In DNA form, the CDR3 reads TGTGCCAGCAGCTCCGAAGGACAGGGTTTGAACACTGAAGCTTTCTTT. This gives the protein CASSSEGQGLNTEAFF.

The chain joins TRBV10-1 to TRBJ1-4; 7 bases match TRBD1. The CDR3 consists of 16 residues. Trimming took 10 bases from V and 7 from J; bases not matched to a gene: 18. The germline gives CDR1 WNHNN, CDR2 SYGVQD (reference sequence). The CDR3 spells CANPRRSDRVGEKLFF. The DNA of the CDR3 is TGCGCCAACCCTCGAAGGTCCGACAGGGTTGGTGAAAAACTGTTTTTT.

A remark on this clone: Other DNA sequences within the sample encode an identical CDR3. V and J are TRBV28 and TRBJ2-7; 8 bases align to TRBD1. The germline CDR1 and CDR2 sequences are MDHEN and SYDVKM. This CDR3 is 13 amino acids long. The V gene end was trimmed by 6 bases and the J gene end by 2 bases; junction bases not matched to a gene: 3. The CDR3 DNA sequence: TGTGCCAGCAGCAACAGGGGGACCTACGAGCAGTACTTC. It translates to CASSNRGTYEQYF. Full variable domain (missing parts from reference TRBV28 and TRBJ2-7): DVKVTQSSRYLVKRTGEKVFLECVQDMDHENMFWYRQDPGLGLRLIYFSYDVKMKEKGDIPEGYSVSREKKERFSLILESASTNQTSMYLCASSNRGTYEQYFGPGTRLTVT.

Only one count was recorded for this clone. The chain carries TRBV19 and TRBJ2-1; D might be TRBD2 (5 bases). The germline gives CDR1 LNHDA, CDR2 SQIVND (reference sequence). CDR3 length: 15 residues. Trimming cost V 0 bases and J 4 bases, with 10 bases left between them. CDR3 nucleotides: TGTGCCAGTAGTATAGATCAAGGAGGTTACAATGAGCAGTTCTTC. It specifies CASSIDQGGYNEQFF.

The chain links TRBV9 to TRBJ2-6; D is undetermined. Trimming removed 3 bases from V and 0 bases from J, with 4 bases in between. Per germline, CDR1 SGDLS and CDR2 YYNGEE. This CDR3 is built from 14 residues. The CDR3 DNA follows: TGTGCCAGCAGCGAGAACTCTGGGGCCAACGTCCTGACTTTC. Residues: CASSENSGANVLTF.

CDR3 amino acids: CASSASGTPLSQHF. In DNA, the CDR3 is TGTGCCAGCAGTGCCTCCGGGACACCTCTATCCCAGCATTTT. The V call is TRBV6-5, the J call TRBJ1-5; D may be TRBD1 (6 bases). Germline V gene sequence: CDR1 MNHEY, CDR2 SVGAGI. This CDR3 spans 14 amino acids. Trimming removed 5 bases at V and 11 bases at J, with 19 bases between.

The chain has TRBV5-1 and TRBJ1-1, with D possibly being TRBD1 (5 bases). The CDR3 is 17 amino acids. Trimming pared 1 base from V and 0 bases from J, leaving 16 bases between. The germline CDR1 and CDR2 sequences are SGHRS and YFSETQ. In nucleotides, the CDR3 is TGCGCCAGCAGCTTGTCGGGGGGACTTGGGGTGAACACTGAAGCTTTCTTT. This gives the protein CASSLSGGLGVNTEAFF.

The chain uses TRBV11-2 and TRBJ1-1; 9 bases fit TRBD1. The CDR3 is 14 amino acids. Germline-derived CDR1 and CDR2 are SGHAT and FQNNGV. V gave up 7 bases and J gave up 5 bases; unmatched junction bases: 8. CDR3 residues: CASTLQGAYTEAFF. The CDR3 DNA follows: TGTGCCAGCACATTACAGGGGGCGTATACTGAAGCTTTCTTT.